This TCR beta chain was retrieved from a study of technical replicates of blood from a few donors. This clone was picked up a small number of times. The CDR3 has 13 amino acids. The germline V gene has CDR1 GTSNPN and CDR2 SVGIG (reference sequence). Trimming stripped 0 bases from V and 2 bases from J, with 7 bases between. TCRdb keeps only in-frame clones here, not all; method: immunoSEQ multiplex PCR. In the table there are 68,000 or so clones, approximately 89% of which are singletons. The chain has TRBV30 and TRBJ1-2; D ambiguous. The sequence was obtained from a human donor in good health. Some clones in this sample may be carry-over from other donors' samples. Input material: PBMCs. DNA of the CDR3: TGTGCCTGGAGTGTCAACAGAAACTATGGCTACACCTTC. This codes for CAWSVNRNYGYTF. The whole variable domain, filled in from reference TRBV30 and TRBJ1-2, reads SQTIHQWPATLVQPVGSPLSLECTVEGTSNPNLYWYRQAAGRGLQLLFYSVGIGQISSEVPQNLSASRPQDRQFILSSKKLLLSDSGFYLCAWSVNRNYGYTFGSGTRLTVV.